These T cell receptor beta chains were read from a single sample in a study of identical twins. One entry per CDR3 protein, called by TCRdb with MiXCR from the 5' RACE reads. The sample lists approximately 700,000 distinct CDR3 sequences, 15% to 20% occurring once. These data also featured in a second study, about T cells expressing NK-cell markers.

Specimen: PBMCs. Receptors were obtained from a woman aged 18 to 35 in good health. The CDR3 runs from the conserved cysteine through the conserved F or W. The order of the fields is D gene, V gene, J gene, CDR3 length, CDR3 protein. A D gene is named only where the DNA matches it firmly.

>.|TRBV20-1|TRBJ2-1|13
CSAREPWINEQFF
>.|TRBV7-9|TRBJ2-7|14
CASSLVGRANEQYF
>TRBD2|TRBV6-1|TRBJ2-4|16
CASSRLAGGSLNIQYF
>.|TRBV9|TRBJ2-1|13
CASSQVGEGHQFF
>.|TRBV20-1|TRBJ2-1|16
CSAFRGVGVRGNEQFF
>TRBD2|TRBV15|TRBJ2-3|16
CATSSLAGASTDTQYF
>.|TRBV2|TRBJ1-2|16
CASSEFGQLRNYGYTF
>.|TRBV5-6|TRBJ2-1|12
CASSLGRAEQFF
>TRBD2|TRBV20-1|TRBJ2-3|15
CSARKLAGGTDTQYF
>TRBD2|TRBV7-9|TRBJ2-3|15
CASSFATGLAYTQYF
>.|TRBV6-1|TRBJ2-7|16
CASRLIQGPSSYEQYF
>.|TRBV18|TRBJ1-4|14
CASSPGQSNEKLFF
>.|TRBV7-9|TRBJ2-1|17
CASSPPGGIRPYNEQFF
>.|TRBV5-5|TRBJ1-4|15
CASSLEGGFNEKLFF